A single sample is the source of the 16 T cell receptor beta chains below, sequenced in a study of blood T cell repertoires in COVID-19. TCRdb's table, derived via immunoSEQ multiplex PCR, lists solely in-frame clones and lacks some. The sample has tens of thousands of clones; about 86% are singletons. The sequencing input was peripheral blood. The receptors shown here come from a man between 45 and 60 years old with active COVID-19.

The chain recombines TRBV11-3 with TRBJ2-3; 8 bases fit TRBD1. The CDR3 is made up of 14 amino acids. Germline-derived CDR1 and CDR2 are SGHNT and YENEEA. V was clipped by 8 bases and J by 0 bases; unmatched bases: 4. The CDR3 region is CASGRDRSTDTQYF. In DNA, the CDR3 is TGTGCCAGCGGCCGGGACAGGAGCACAGATACGCAGTATTTT.

V gene TRBV2 combines with J gene TRBJ2-7, with D unclear. CDR1 SNHLY and CDR2 FYNNEI come from the germline V gene. V was shortened by 3 bases and J by 3 bases, with 15 bases between the two germline ends. This CDR3 is 15 amino acids long. In DNA form, the CDR3 reads TGTGCCAGCAGTGATTCGACTCACAACGACTACGAGCAGTACGTC. This gives the protein CASSDSTHNDYEQYV.

The CDR3, as DNA: TGTGCCAGCAGTCTGGGACAGACGACTGAAGCTTTCTTT. It specifies CASSLGQTTEAFF. V and J are TRBV6-5 and TRBJ1-1; 7 bases align to TRBD1. Germline V lookup: CDR1 MNHEY, CDR2 SVGAGI. With 5 bases clipped from V and 5 bases from J, the junction kept 5 bases outside the gene matches. This CDR3 region has 13 residues.

This clone was found a few times. This sequence joins TRBV5-1 and TRBJ1-5, with 7 bases identical to TRBD1. V gave up 2 bases and J gave up 4 bases; unmatched junction bases: 6. Germline V gives CDR1 SGHRS, CDR2 YFSETQ. The CDR3 covers 15 residues. The CDR3 reads CASSLDRELNQPQHF. CDR3 sequence (DNA): TGCGCCAGCAGCTTAGACAGGGAGCTAAATCAGCCCCAGCATTTT.

The CDR3: CASSPPTANYGYTF. CDR3 sequence (DNA): TGTGCCAGCTCACCACCGACAGCTAACTATGGCTACACCTTC. The chain couples TRBV18 to TRBJ1-2; D is perhaps TRBD1 (5 bases). Per the germline V gene, CDR1 is KGHSH and CDR2 is LQKENI. This CDR3 has 14 residues. Trimming removed 0 bases at V and 0 bases at J, with 5 bases between. Filled out from reference TRBV18 and TRBJ1-2, the complete variable domain reads NAGVMQNPRHLVRRRGQEARLRCSPMKGHSHVYWYRQLPEEGLKFMVYLQKENIIDESGMPKERFSAEFPKEGPSILRIQQVVRGDSAAYFCASSPPTANYGYTFGSGTRLTVV.

In its sample, this clone was seen a few times. The gene calls are TRBV19 and TRBJ1-3; 8 nucleotides agree with TRBD1. The CDR3 loop spans 15 amino acids. The V segment lost 5 bases and the J segment 0 bases; nucleotides outside the gene matches: 3. Germline V gene data show CDR1 as LNHDA and CDR2 as SQIVND (reference sequence). The CDR3 sequence: CASSDRGLSGNTIYF. As DNA, the CDR3 is TGTGCCAGTAGTGACAGGGGCCTCTCTGGAAACACCATATATTTT.

The J gene is TRBJ1-6, the V gene TRBV30; D might be TRBD1 (6 bases). The CDR3 runs to 14 residues. Germline V gene lookup returns CDR1 GTSNPN and CDR2 SVGIG (reference sequence). V was cut by 2 bases and J by 3 bases, with 8 bases left in between. CDR3 in DNA: TGTGCCTGGAGTCCCAGGGGCTATAATTCACCCCTCCACTTT. Translation gives CAWSPRGYNSPLHF.

The rearrangement uses TRBV5-4 and TRBJ2-2, with 7 bases aligning to TRBD2. The junction had 9 bases not matched to a gene; V was cut back by 4 bases and J by 6 bases. The CDR3 contains 15 residues. Germline values: CDR1 SGHNT, CDR2 YYREEE (reference sequence). The CDR3: CASSIWGRVAGELFF. The CDR3, as DNA: TGTGCCAGCAGCATTTGGGGGAGGGTAGCCGGGGAGCTGTTTTTT.

The genes are TRBV6-6 and TRBJ2-1; 10 bases line up with TRBD2. Germline V lookup: CDR1 MNHNY, CDR2 SVGAGI (reference sequence). The CDR3 length is 12 residues. CDR3 coding DNA: TGTGCTGCTAGCGGGGGACGCAATGAGCAGTTCTTC. It encodes CAASGGRNEQFF.

The chain joins TRBV28 to TRBJ1-6; D is ambiguous. The germline V and J ends were trimmed by 3 bases and 13 bases, with 13 bases remaining between them. Germline assignment: CDR1 MDHEN and CDR2 SYDVKM. This CDR3 has 13 residues. The CDR3 DNA is TGTGCCAGCAGTTTGGAGCAGATGAGGCCCCTCCACTTT. The encoded protein is CASSLEQMRPLHF. Looking up the rest from reference TRBV28 and TRBJ1-6 gives the full variable domain: DVKVTQSSRYLVKRTGEKVFLECVQDMDHENMFWYRQDPGLGLRLIYFSYDVKMKEKGDIPEGYSVSREKKERFSLILESASTNQTSMYLCASSLEQMRPLHFGNGTRLTVT.

The CDR3 DNA reads TGTGCCAGCTTTAATGGAGGGCGCAGTGAAGCTTTCTTT. It encodes CASFNGGRSEAFF. The chain has TRBV2 and TRBJ1-1; D is ambiguous. This CDR3 contains 13 residues. Germline CDR1 SNHLY, CDR2 FYNNEI. V was pared by 8 bases and J by 7 bases, with 17 bases between.

The chain recombines TRBV7-2 with TRBJ2-2; 7 bases line up with TRBD1. Germline CDR1 reads SGHTA; CDR2 reads FQGNSA. This CDR3 is 15 amino acids long. Trimming took 1 base from V and 1 from J; bases not matched to a gene: 0. The CDR3 here is CASSLGDRNTGELFF. For the CDR3, the DNA is TGTGCCAGCAGCTTAGGGGACAGGAACACCGGGGAGCTGTTTTTT.

The chain carries TRBV5-8 and TRBJ2-7, with 8 bases lining up with TRBD2. The CDR3 is made up of 18 amino acids. The V gene end was trimmed by 3 bases and the J gene end by 2 bases; junction bases not matched to a gene: 16. Germline V lookup: CDR1 SGHTS, CDR2 YDEGEE. CDR3 nucleotide sequence: TGTGCCAGCAGCTCCCCCCGGAGGAGCGGGAGTTCCCCCTACGAGCAGTACGTC. Its translation: CASSSPRRSGSSPYEQYV.

This chain connects TRBV6-5 to TRBJ1-2; TRBD1 agrees at 8 bases. The CDR3 length is 14 residues. The J segment lost 8 bases and the V segment lost 5 bases, leaving 10 bases of the junction unmatched. Germline V lookup: CDR1 MNHEY, CDR2 SVGAGI. The CDR3 loop is CASSPPGQGRGYTF. The DNA of the CDR3 is TGTGCCAGCAGTCCGCCAGGACAGGGACGGGGCTACACCTTC.

The J gene is TRBJ2-7, the V gene TRBV27, with 12 positions matching TRBD2. Germline V gene data show CDR1 as MNHEY and CDR2 as SMNVEV (reference sequence). With 6 bases clipped from V and 2 bases from J, the junction kept 2 bases outside the gene matches. This CDR3 has 14 amino acids. CDR3 in amino acids: CASRASGRAYEQYV. The CDR3 DNA is TGTGCCAGCAGGGCTAGCGGGAGGGCCTACGAGCAGTACGTC.

The chain has TRBV5-1 and TRBJ2-1, with 10 bases lining up with TRBD2. Germline lookup yields CDR1 SGHRS and CDR2 YFSETQ. This CDR3 comprises 17 residues. J lost 6 bases, V lost 3 bases, and 12 bases had no gene match. The CDR3 bases are TGCGCCAGCAGCTCCGGGACTAGCGTTCTTCCCGGCAATGAGCAGTTCTTC. Amino acid sequence: CASSSGTSVLPGNEQFF.